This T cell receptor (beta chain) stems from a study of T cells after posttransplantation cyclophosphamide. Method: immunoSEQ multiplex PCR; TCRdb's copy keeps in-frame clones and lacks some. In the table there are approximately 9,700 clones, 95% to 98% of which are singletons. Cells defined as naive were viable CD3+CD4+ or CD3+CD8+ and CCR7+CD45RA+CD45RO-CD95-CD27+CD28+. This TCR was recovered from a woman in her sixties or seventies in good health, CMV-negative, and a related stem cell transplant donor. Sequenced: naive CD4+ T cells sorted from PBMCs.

CDR3 nucleotide sequence: TGCAGCGGGGGAGGGAACACAGATACGCAGTATTTT. This sequence encodes CSGGGNTDTQYF. This rearrangement joins TRBV29-1 to TRBJ2-3, with 7 bases fitting TRBD2. The CDR3 loop spans 12 amino acids. V shed 7 bases and J 2 bases; nucleotides not matched to a gene: 3. CDR1 is SQVTM and CDR2 is ANQGSEA in the germline V gene.